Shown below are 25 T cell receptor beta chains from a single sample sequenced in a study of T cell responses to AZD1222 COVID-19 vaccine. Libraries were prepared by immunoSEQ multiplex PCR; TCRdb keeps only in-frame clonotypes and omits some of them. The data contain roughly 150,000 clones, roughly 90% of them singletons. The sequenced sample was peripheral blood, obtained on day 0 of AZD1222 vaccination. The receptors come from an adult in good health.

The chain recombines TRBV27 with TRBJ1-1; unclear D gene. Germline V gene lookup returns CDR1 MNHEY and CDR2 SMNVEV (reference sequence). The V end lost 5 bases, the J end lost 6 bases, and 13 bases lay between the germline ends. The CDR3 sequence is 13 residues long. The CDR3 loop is CASSPQAVAEAFF. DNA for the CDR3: TGTGCCAGCAGTCCCCAGGCGGTAGCTGAAGCTTTCTTT.

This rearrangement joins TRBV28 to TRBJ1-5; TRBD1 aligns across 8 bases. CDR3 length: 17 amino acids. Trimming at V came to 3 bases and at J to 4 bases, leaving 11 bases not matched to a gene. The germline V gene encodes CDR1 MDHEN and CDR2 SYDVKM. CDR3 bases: TGTGCCAGCAGTTTTAGGTCGTATGGGACAGGAAATCAGCCCCAGCATTTT. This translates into CASSFRSYGTGNQPQHF. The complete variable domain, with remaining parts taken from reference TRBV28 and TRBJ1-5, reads DVKVTQSSRYLVKRTGEKVFLECVQDMDHENMFWYRQDPGLGLRLIYFSYDVKMKEKGDIPEGYSVSREKKERFSLILESASTNQTSMYLCASSFRSYGTGNQPQHFGDGTRLSIL.

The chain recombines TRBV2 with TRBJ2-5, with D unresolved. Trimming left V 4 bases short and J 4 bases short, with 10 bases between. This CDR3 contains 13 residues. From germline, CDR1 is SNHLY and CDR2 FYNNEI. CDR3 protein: CASSARWGETQYF. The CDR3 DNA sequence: TGTGCCAGCAGTGCCCGGTGGGGAGAGACCCAGTACTTC.

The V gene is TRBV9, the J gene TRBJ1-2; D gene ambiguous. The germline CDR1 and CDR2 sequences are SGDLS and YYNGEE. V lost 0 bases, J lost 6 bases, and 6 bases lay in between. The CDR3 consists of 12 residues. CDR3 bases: TGTGCCAGCAGCGTAGGTTGGGATGGCTACACCTTC. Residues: CASSVGWDGYTF.

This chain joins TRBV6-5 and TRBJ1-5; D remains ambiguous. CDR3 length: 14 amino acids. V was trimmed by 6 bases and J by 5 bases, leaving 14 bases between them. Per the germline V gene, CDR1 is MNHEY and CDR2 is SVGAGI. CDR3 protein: CASRTDRGHQPQHF. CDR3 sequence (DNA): TGTGCCAGCAGAACGGACCGGGGTCATCAGCCCCAGCATTTT.

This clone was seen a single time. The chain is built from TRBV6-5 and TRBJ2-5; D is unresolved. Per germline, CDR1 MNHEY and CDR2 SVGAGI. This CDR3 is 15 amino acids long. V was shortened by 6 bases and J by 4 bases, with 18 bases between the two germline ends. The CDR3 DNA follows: TGTGCCAGCAGCCATAGGACCGGCTCGAGAGAGACCCAGTACTTC. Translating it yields CASSHRTGSRETQYF.

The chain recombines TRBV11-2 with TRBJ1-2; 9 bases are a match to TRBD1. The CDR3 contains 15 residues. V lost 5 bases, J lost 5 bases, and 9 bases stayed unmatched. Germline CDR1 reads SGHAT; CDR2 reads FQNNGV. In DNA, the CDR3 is TGTGCCAGCAGCGCGCAGGACAGGGGAGGGTATGGCTACACCTTC. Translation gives CASSAQDRGGYGYTF.

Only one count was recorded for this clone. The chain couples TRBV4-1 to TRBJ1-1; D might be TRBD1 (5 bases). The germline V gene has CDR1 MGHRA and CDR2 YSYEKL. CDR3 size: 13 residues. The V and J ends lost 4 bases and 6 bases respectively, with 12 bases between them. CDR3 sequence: CASSLGRGPEAFF. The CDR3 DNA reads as TGCGCCAGCAGCCTAGGGAGGGGACCTGAAGCTTTCTTT.

The CDR3 spells CAISQLGQTGELFF. The DNA for the CDR3 is TGTGCCATCAGCCAACTCGGACAGACCGGGGAGCTGTTTTTT. The V call is TRBV10-3, the J call TRBJ2-2; TRBD1 might be the D (6 bases). The ends were cut back, 6 bases at V and 5 bases at J, with 13 bases in the middle. CDR1 and CDR2 from the germline V gene are ENHRY and SYGVKD. The CDR3 loop spans 14 amino acids.

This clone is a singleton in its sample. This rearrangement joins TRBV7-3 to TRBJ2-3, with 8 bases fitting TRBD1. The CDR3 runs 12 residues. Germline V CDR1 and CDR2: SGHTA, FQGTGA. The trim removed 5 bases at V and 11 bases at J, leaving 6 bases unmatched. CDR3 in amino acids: CASSLDRGGQYF. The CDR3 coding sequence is TGTGCCAGCAGCCTCGACAGGGGTGGGCAGTATTTT.

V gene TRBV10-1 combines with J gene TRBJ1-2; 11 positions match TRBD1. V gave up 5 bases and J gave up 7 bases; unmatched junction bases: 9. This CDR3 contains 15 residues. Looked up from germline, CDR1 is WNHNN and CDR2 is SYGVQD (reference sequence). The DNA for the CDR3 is TGCGCCAGCAGTACCTGGACAGGGGGCAGCTCTGGCTACACCTTC. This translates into CASSTWTGGSSGYTF.

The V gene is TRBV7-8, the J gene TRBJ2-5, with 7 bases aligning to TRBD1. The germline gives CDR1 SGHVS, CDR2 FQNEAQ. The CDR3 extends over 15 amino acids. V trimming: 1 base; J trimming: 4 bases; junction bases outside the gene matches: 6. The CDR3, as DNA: TGTGCCAGCAGCTTAGTGACAGGGTACCCAGAGACCCAGTACTTC. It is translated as CASSLVTGYPETQYF.

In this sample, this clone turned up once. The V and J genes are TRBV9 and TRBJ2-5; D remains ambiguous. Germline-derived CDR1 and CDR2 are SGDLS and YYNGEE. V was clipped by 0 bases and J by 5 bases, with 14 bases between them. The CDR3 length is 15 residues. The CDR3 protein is CASSVAGSNMETQYF. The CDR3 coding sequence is TGTGCCAGCAGCGTAGCGGGTAGTAATATGGAGACCCAGTACTTC.

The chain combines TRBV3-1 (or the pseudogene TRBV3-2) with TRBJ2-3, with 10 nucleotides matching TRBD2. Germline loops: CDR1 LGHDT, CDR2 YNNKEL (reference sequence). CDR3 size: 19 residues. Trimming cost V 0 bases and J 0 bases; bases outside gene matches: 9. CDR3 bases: TGTGCCAGCAGCCAAGAAGGGCTAGCGGGGGACCTTAGCACAGATACGCAGTATTTT. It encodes CASSQEGLAGDLSTDTQYF.

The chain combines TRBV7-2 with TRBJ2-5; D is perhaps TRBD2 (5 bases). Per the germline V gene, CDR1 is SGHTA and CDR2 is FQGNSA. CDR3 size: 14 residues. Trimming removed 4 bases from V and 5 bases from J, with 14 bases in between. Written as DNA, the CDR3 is TGTGCCAGCAGCTCCCAGACGGGGAAGGAGACCCAGTACTTC. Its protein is CASSSQTGKETQYF.

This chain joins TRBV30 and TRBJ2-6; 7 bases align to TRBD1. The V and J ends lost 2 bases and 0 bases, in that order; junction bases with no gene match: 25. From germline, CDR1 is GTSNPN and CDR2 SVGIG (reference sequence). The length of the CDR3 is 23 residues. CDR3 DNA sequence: TGTGCCTGGAGTCCTCGGCCCGGGGTCTGGGGACAGCGATACAACTCTGGGGCCAACGTCCTGACTTTC. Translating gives CAWSPRPGVWGQRYNSGANVLTF.

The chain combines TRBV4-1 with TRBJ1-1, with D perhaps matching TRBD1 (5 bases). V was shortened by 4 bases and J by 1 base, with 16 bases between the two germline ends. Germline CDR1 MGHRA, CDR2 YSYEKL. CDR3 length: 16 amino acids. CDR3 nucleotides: TGCGCCAGCAGCCTCCAAACCGGGGGGAAGAACACTGAAGCTTTCTTT. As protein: CASSLQTGGKNTEAFF.

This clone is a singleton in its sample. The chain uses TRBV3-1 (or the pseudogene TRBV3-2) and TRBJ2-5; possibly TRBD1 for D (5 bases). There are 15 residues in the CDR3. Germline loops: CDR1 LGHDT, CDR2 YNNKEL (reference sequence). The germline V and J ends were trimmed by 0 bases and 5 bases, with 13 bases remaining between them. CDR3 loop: CASSQDPRALETQYF. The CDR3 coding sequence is TGTGCCAGCAGCCAAGATCCCAGGGCGTTGGAGACCCAGTACTTC.

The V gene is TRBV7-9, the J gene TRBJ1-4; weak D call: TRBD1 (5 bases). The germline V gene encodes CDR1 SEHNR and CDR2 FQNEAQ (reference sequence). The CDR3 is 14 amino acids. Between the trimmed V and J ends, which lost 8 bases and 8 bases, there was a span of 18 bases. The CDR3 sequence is CASSRPGSDEKLFF. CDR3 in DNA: TGTGCCAGCTCCCGTCCAGGGTCGGACGAAAAACTGTTTTTT.

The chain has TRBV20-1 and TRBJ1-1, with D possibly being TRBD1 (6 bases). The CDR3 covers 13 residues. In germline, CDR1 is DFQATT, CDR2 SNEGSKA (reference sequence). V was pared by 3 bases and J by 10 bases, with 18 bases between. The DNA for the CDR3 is TGCAGTGCTAGTTTCCCAGGGGCTATGGGAGCTTTCTTT. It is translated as CSASFPGAMGAFF.

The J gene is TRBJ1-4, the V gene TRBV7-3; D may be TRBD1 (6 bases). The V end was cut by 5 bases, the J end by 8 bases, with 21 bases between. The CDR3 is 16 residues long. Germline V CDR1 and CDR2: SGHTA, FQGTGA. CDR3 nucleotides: TGTGCCAGCAGCCAGACCGGGGGCAGCCGAGGGGAAAAACTGTTTTTT. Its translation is CASSQTGGSRGEKLFF.

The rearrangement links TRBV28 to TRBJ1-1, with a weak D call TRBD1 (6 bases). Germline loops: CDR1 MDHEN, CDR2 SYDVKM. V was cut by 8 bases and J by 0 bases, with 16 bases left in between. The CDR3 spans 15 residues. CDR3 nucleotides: TGTGCCAGCTCCGAAACAGGGCTCATGAACACTGAAGCTTTCTTT. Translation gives CASSETGLMNTEAFF.

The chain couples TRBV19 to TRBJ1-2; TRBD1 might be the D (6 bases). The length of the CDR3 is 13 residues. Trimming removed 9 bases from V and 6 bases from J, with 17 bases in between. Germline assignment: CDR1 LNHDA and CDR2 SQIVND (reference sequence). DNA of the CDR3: TGTGCCAGCCTAAGCGGGCCAGGGGATGGCTACACCTTC. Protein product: CASLSGPGDGYTF.

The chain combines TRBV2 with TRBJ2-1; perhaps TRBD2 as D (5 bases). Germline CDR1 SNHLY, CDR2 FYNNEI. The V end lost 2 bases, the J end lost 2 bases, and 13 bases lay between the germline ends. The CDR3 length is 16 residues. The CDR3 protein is CASSEREAETYNEQFF. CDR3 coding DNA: TGTGCCAGCAGTGAACGGGAAGCGGAGACCTACAATGAGCAGTTCTTC.

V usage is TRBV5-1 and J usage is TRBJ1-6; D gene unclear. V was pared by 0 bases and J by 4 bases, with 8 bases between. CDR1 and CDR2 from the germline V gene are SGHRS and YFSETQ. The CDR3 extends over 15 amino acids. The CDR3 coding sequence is TGCGCCAGCAGCTTGGAACGGGTGTATAATTCACCCCTCCACTTT. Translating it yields CASSLERVYNSPLHF.